These 25 T cell receptor beta chains share one sample of origin, sequenced in a study of early T cells in non-severe SARS-CoV-2 infection. TCRdb re-called the 5' RACE reads through MiXCR, storing one row per CDR3 protein. Of some 60,000 distinct CDR3 sequences listed, 8% to 9.5% are singletons. The sequencing input was whole blood. The receptors come from an adult who was a healthcare worker with PCR-confirmed SARS-CoV-2 infection or an uninfected control (not recorded which).

CDR3 sequence: CASSYSNLNTGELFF. The CDR3 DNA sequence: TGTGCCAGCAGTTACTCGAATCTAAACACCGGGGAGCTGTTTTTT. The chain recombines TRBV6-2 or TRBV6-3 with TRBJ2-2; no firm D call. Germline lookup yields CDR1 MNHEY and CDR2 SVGEGT. Trimming removed 0 bases from V and 2 bases from J, with 7 bases in between. CDR3 length: 15 residues.

The genes are TRBV9 and TRBJ2-7; 14 bases agree with TRBD2. The V segment lost 4 bases and the J segment 7 bases; nucleotides outside the gene matches: 7. CDR3 length: 15 residues. CDR1 is SGDLS and CDR2 is YYNGEE in the germline V gene. The DNA for the CDR3 is TGTGCCAGCAGCCTGGGACTAGCGGGAGTTGGAGAGCAGTACTTC. This encodes CASSLGLAGVGEQYF.

This clonotype was picked up many times. V usage is TRBV5-4 and J usage is TRBJ2-1; 7 nucleotides line up with TRBD1. From germline, CDR1 is SGHNT and CDR2 YYREEE (reference sequence). V lost 1 base, J lost 8 bases, and 9 bases stayed unmatched. The CDR3 runs 15 residues. CDR3 DNA sequence: TGTGCCAGCAGCTTGACAGGGGTTATGCGAGATGAGCAGTTCTTC. Translation: CASSLTGVMRDEQFF.

This chain uses TRBV20-1 with TRBJ2-2; D is possibly TRBD1 (7 bases). V was cut by 1 base and J by 4 bases, with 16 bases left in between. The CDR3 consists of 16 residues. CDR1 and CDR2 (germline): DFQATT, SNEGSKA (reference sequence). The CDR3 bases are TGCAGTGCTAGAGGCCCAGGGGGAGGTCGCACCGGGGAGCTGTTTTTT. Encoded protein: CSARGPGGGRTGELFF.

This chain connects TRBV7-2 to TRBJ2-3; no clear D. V lost 5 bases and J lost 1, with 13 bases in between. This CDR3 region has 15 residues. The germline CDR1 and CDR2 sequences are SGHTA and FQGNSA. The CDR3 DNA reads TGTGCCAGCAGCCAGAACCGACAAGGCACAGATACGCAGTATTTT. Translating it yields CASSQNRQGTDTQYF.

This chain joins TRBV28 and TRBJ2-7, with D possibly being TRBD1 (5 bases). CDR1 is MDHEN, CDR2 SYDVKM, per germline. V shed 3 bases and J shed 0 bases, with 15 bases lying between them. This CDR3 is built from 16 residues. CDR3 sequence (DNA): TGTGCCAGCAGTTTGCTGGCAGGGTTCCTCTCCTACGAGCAGTACTTC. It encodes CASSLLAGFLSYEQYF.

This clonotype appeared many times. The chain employs TRBV12-3 or TRBV12-4 and TRBJ1-4; D might be TRBD1 (5 bases). V dropped 2 bases and J dropped 10 bases, with 14 bases sitting between them. This CDR3 spans 14 amino acids. CDR3 sequence: CASSLKGTGGKLFF. The CDR3 bases are TGTGCCAGCAGTTTAAAGGGGACCGGCGGAAAACTGTTTTTT.

This clonotype was counted ten times or more. The chain couples TRBV6-2 or TRBV6-3 to TRBJ2-7, with 8 positions matching TRBD1. This CDR3 has 16 residues. Trimming took 0 bases from V and 1 from J; bases not matched to a gene: 5. Per germline, CDR1 MNHEY and CDR2 SVGEGT. The DNA for the CDR3 is TGTGCCAGCAGTTACTCCGGGACAGGAAATTCCTACGAGCAGTACTTC. Translated, it gives CASSYSGTGNSYEQYF.

This clonotype was detected ten times or more. V is TRBV7-3 and J is TRBJ2-2; D is possibly TRBD1 or TRBD2 (5 bases each). CDR3 length: 13 amino acids. Germline V gives CDR1 SGHTA, CDR2 FQGTGA. V was shortened by 8 bases and J by 5 bases, with 12 bases between the two germline ends. CDR3 coding DNA: TGTGCCAGCGCCAAAGGGGAGACCGGGGAGCTGTTTTTT. As protein: CASAKGETGELFF.

This clonotype was picked up a small number of times. The chain uses TRBV11-3 and TRBJ2-2, with 10 bases lining up with TRBD1. Trimming cost V 5 bases and J 2 bases; bases outside gene matches: 2. Germline assignment: CDR1 SGHNT and CDR2 YENEEA. The CDR3 is 15 amino acids. CDR3 sequence: CASSRDRGNTGELFF. CDR3 in DNA: TGTGCCAGCAGCCGGGACAGGGGTAACACCGGGGAGCTGTTTTTT.

This clonotype was seen many times. The rearrangement links TRBV6-2 or TRBV6-3 to TRBJ2-7; D tentatively reads TRBD1 or TRBD2 (5 bases each). V lost 9 bases, J lost 2 bases, and 20 bases lay in between. CDR1 is MNHEY, CDR2 SVGEGT, per germline. CDR3 size: 15 residues. For the CDR3, the DNA is TGTGCCAGTAGGGACGGGACGTCGACCGCCTACGAGCAGTACTTC. As protein: CASRDGTSTAYEQYF.

CDR3 loop: CSAREANSPQYF. As DNA, the CDR3 is TGCAGTGCTAGAGAAGCCAACAGTCCTCAGTATTTT. V and J are TRBV20-1 and TRBJ2-3; D call uncertain. The CDR3 is 12 amino acids. Germline CDR1 and CDR2: DFQATT and SNEGSKA (reference sequence). V shed 0 bases and J shed 12 bases, with 13 bases lying between them.

This rearrangement joins TRBV4-3 to TRBJ2-2; 8 bases align to TRBD1. The CDR3 is 18 residues long. From germline, CDR1 is LGHNA and CDR2 YSLEER. J gave up 7 bases and V 0 bases, and 13 bases lay outside the gene matches. The CDR3 region is CASSQDIDFRGHGGELFF. The CDR3 DNA reads TGCGCCAGCAGCCAAGATATCGACTTCAGGGGGCATGGCGGGGAGCTGTTTTTT.

The sample holds a few counts of this clonotype. V usage is TRBV2 and J usage is TRBJ2-1; D remains ambiguous. The germline CDR1 and CDR2 sequences are SNHLY and FYNNEI. The CDR3 is made up of 14 amino acids. V was pared by 6 bases and J by 6 bases, with 15 bases between. CDR3: CASSPDPPGNEQFF. Written as DNA, the CDR3 is TGTGCCAGCAGCCCGGACCCCCCCGGCAATGAGCAGTTCTTC.

This clonotype turned up a few times. This chain joins TRBV9 and TRBJ1-1, with 7 bases fitting TRBD1. Trimming at V came to 3 bases and at J to 6 bases, leaving 8 bases not matched to a gene. The CDR3 runs 14 residues. Germline V gene lookup returns CDR1 SGDLS and CDR2 YYNGEE. The CDR3 DNA sequence: TGTGCCAGCAGCGCGGGACAGCCGGGGGCTGAAGCTTTCTTT. This encodes CASSAGQPGAEAFF.

This clonotype was counted only a few times. This chain connects TRBV6-2 or TRBV6-3 to TRBJ2-1; D is perhaps TRBD1 (6 bases). V gave up 2 bases and J gave up 7 bases, with 15 bases separating them. The CDR3 runs 15 residues. Germline V gene data show CDR1 as MNHEY and CDR2 as SVGEGT. The CDR3 DNA follows: TGTGCCAGCAGTTACAAGTACCAACAGGGAAATGAGCAGTTCTTC. Its translation is CASSYKYQQGNEQFF.

This clonotype was counted many times. CDR3 loop: CASRGFNYGYTF. In DNA, the CDR3 is TGTGCCAGCCGGGGTTTTAACTATGGCTACACCTTC. The rearrangement joins TRBV27 to TRBJ1-2; D unclear. CDR1 is MNHEY and CDR2 is SMNVEV in the germline V gene (reference sequence). Trimming pared 8 bases from V and 1 base from J, leaving 8 bases between. The CDR3 consists of 12 residues.

The chain uses TRBV21-1 and TRBJ2-5; the D segment call TRBD1 is taken from the table without a DNA check. TRBV21-1 constitutes a pseudogene. There are 16 residues in the CDR3. The chain's CDR3 is CASSSPGQAAEETQYF. CDR3 bases: TGTGCCAGCAGCTCTCCGGGACAGGCCGCGGAGGAGACCCAGTACTTC.

This clonotype was detected ten times or more. The chain couples TRBV4-3 to TRBJ2-1; 7 bases match TRBD2. This CDR3 has 15 amino acids. J gave up 6 bases and V 4 bases, and 9 bases lay outside the gene matches. Germline loops: CDR1 LGHNA, CDR2 YSLEER. The CDR3: CASSLLTSVGNEQFF. CDR3 bases: TGCGCCAGCAGCCTGCTCACTAGCGTGGGCAATGAGCAGTTCTTC.

This clonotype was seen many times. The rearrangement joins TRBV7-8 to TRBJ1-3; D may be TRBD1 (6 bases). V was clipped by 8 bases and J by 0 bases, with 11 bases between them. The CDR3 covers 14 residues. Germline V gene data show CDR1 as SGHVS and CDR2 as FQNEAQ. CDR3: CASGGPSSGNTIYF. CDR3 DNA sequence: TGTGCCAGCGGGGGGCCAAGCTCTGGAAACACCATATATTTT. The full variable domain, with the rest looked up from reference TRBV7-8 and TRBJ1-3, is GAGVSQSPRYKVAKRGQDVALRCDPISGHVSLFWYQQALGQGPEFLTYFQNEAQLDKSGLPSDRFFAERPEGSVSTLKIQRTQQEDSAVYLCASGGPSSGNTIYFGEGSWLTVV.

This rearrangement joins TRBV7-2 to TRBJ1-1; no clear D. Per germline, CDR1 SGHTA and CDR2 FQGNSA. Trimming pared 5 bases from V and 3 bases from J, leaving 22 bases between. This CDR3 is built from 17 residues. The CDR3, as DNA: TGTGCCAGCAGCCACACTAAAAAAGGACGTAAAGACACTGAAGCTTTCTTT. Residues: CASSHTKKGRKDTEAFF.

This rearrangement joins TRBV4-1 to TRBJ2-1; D perhaps matches TRBD1 (6 bases). In germline, CDR1 is MGHRA, CDR2 YSYEKL. The CDR3 is 16 amino acids. V was trimmed by 3 bases and J by 6 bases, leaving 18 bases between them. The CDR3 DNA reads TGCGCCAGCAGCCATCCACTTGTGGGGGCCTCCAATGAGCAGTTCTTC. It is translated as CASSHPLVGASNEQFF.

This clonotype was observed many times. V is TRBV7-2 and J is TRBJ2-3; the match to TRBD2 covers 8 bases. Trimming removed 4 bases from V and 2 bases from J; junction bases left unmatched: 11. Germline CDR1 SGHTA, CDR2 FQGNSA. The CDR3 loop spans 17 amino acids. The CDR3 sequence: CASSSAVGRAFTDTQYF. The DNA of the CDR3 is TGTGCCAGCAGCTCGGCGGTCGGGAGGGCCTTCACAGATACGCAGTATTTT.

The J gene is TRBJ2-3, the V gene TRBV5-1; 7 bases are shared with TRBD2. Germline values: CDR1 SGHRS, CDR2 YFSETQ. CDR3 length: 17 residues. Trimming took 4 bases from V and 0 from J; bases not matched to a gene: 11. The CDR3 DNA reads TGCGCCAGCAGCCCGGGAGGCGGGAGTGTGAGCACAGATACGCAGTATTTT. Amino acids: CASSPGGGSVSTDTQYF.

This chain links TRBV19 with TRBJ2-2; D perhaps matches TRBD2 (5 bases). This CDR3 has 15 amino acids. Germline V gives CDR1 LNHDA, CDR2 SQIVND (reference sequence). The V end was cut by 1 base, the J end by 7 bases, with 13 bases between. The CDR3 region is CASSIAPRRNGELFF. The CDR3 bases are TGTGCCAGTAGTATAGCACCCAGGAGGAACGGGGAGCTGTTTTTT. Using reference TRBV19 and TRBJ2-2 for the parts outside the CDR3, the full variable domain is DGGITQSPKYLFRKEGQNVTLSCEQNLNHDAMYWYRQDPGQGLRLIYYSQIVNDFQKGDIAEGYSVSREKKESFPLTVTSAQKNPTAFYLCASSIAPRRNGELFFGEGSRLTVL.